The 11 T cell receptor beta chains in this list originate from one sample, sequenced in a study of blood T cell repertoires in COVID-19. Assay used: immunoSEQ multiplex PCR; TCRdb lists only in-frame clones, some missing. The table shows 150,000 to 200,000 clones, with more than 65% occurring only once. The sequencing sample was made of PBMCs or T cells enriched from blood (not recorded which). Source of these receptors: a woman aged 50 to 60 with acute COVID-19.

The chain links TRBV19 to TRBJ1-5; D call uncertain. V lost 3 bases and J lost 4, with 16 bases in between. Germline V CDR1 and CDR2: LNHDA, SQIVND (reference sequence). The CDR3 is 16 residues long. CDR3 DNA: TGTGCCAGTAGTATTGGGAGGCAGTCCCCTAATCAGCCCCAGCATTTT. Amino acid sequence: CASSIGRQSPNQPQHF.

V usage is TRBV9 and J usage is TRBJ2-3; D is possibly TRBD2 (6 bases). Germline-derived CDR1 and CDR2 are SGDLS and YYNGEE. Deletions cut 4 bases from V and 2 bases from J, with 11 bases between. The CDR3 is made up of 14 amino acids. The CDR3 sequence is CASSPTSPTDTQYF. The CDR3, as DNA: TGTGCCAGCAGCCCGACTAGTCCCACAGATACGCAGTATTTT.

The chain couples TRBV18 to TRBJ2-3; TRBD1 matches 11 bases. CDR1 KGHSH and CDR2 LQKENI come from the germline V gene. V dropped 6 bases and J dropped 3; count of bases not matched to a gene: 5. There are 15 residues in the CDR3. CDR3 protein: CASSPRDRGTDTQYF. CDR3 in DNA: TGTGCCAGCTCGCCCCGGGACAGGGGGACAGATACGCAGTATTTT.

The V and J genes are TRBV5-6 and TRBJ2-3, with 8 bases aligning to TRBD2. In germline, CDR1 is SGHDT, CDR2 YYEEEE. The CDR3 extends over 16 amino acids. V shed 1 base and J 2 bases; nucleotides not matched to a gene: 6. DNA of the CDR3: TGTGCCAGCAGCTTGCGGAACGGGGGGGCCACAGATACGCAGTATTTT. Protein product: CASSLRNGGATDTQYF.

This clone has a single count. The chain joins TRBV6-6 to TRBJ2-3; D perhaps matches TRBD2 (7 bases). Deletions cut 2 bases from V and 5 bases from J, with 14 bases between. Germline assignment: CDR1 MNHNY and CDR2 SVGAGI (reference sequence). There are 15 residues in the CDR3. CDR3 coding DNA: TGTGCCAGCAGTTACGGGGGGGCGTTCATAGATACGCAGTATTTT. Translated: CASSYGGAFIDTQYF.

The chain joins TRBV7-2 to TRBJ1-2; 9 nucleotides align to TRBD1. The CDR3 loop spans 15 amino acids. V gave up 4 bases and J gave up 4 bases; unmatched junction bases: 7. Germline assignment: CDR1 SGHTA and CDR2 FQGNSA. The CDR3 DNA sequence: TGTGCCAGCAGCTCAGGCGGGACAGGGAGCTATGGCTACACCTTC. Translated, it gives CASSSGGTGSYGYTF.

The chain combines TRBV21-1 with TRBJ2-7; the DNA was not compared with TRBD1, the D call given in the table. TRBV21-1 is marked as a pseudogene. The CDR3 spans 14 residues. The CDR3 bases are TGTGCCAGCAGCAAAAGGGGACATTACTACGAGCAGTACGTC. Encoded protein: CASSKRGHYYEQYV.

The gene calls are TRBV7-2 and TRBJ2-7; 7 bases map to TRBD1. Looked up from germline, CDR1 is SGHTA and CDR2 is FQGNSA. J gave up 6 bases and V 5 bases, and 7 bases lay outside the gene matches. The CDR3 totals 13 residues. The CDR3 region is CASSERQGLEQYV. The CDR3 DNA sequence: TGTGCCAGCAGCGAACGACAGGGTCTCGAGCAGTACGTC.

This clone has more than one count but fewer than ten. The genes are TRBV6-5 and TRBJ2-2; weak D call: TRBD1 (6 bases). Germline CDR1 MNHEY, CDR2 SVGAGI. V dropped 6 bases and J dropped 8 bases, with 16 bases sitting between them. The CDR3 totals 14 residues. CDR3 loop: CASSRTAVPGELFF. The CDR3, as DNA: TGTGCCAGCAGCCGGACAGCAGTCCCGGGGGAGCTGTTTTTT.

The chain recombines TRBV4-3 with TRBJ2-1; 9 bases line up with TRBD2. The length of the CDR3 is 15 residues. Germline loops: CDR1 LGHNA, CDR2 YSLEER. V gave up 1 base and J gave up 8 bases; unmatched junction bases: 6. This CDR3 is CASSQGLAEYDEQFF. CDR3 bases: TGCGCCAGCAGCCAAGGACTAGCGGAGTACGATGAGCAGTTCTTC.

The chain links TRBV24-1 to TRBJ2-3; D is possibly TRBD2 (7 bases). The ends were cut back, 3 bases at V and 1 base at J, with 16 bases in the middle. This CDR3 is built from 17 residues. CDR1 and CDR2 (germline): KGHDR, SFDVKD. The CDR3 DNA follows: TGTGCCACCAGTGATCCACGAGGGGAGGGGGGCACAGATACGCAGTATTTT. Translation: CATSDPRGEGGTDTQYF.